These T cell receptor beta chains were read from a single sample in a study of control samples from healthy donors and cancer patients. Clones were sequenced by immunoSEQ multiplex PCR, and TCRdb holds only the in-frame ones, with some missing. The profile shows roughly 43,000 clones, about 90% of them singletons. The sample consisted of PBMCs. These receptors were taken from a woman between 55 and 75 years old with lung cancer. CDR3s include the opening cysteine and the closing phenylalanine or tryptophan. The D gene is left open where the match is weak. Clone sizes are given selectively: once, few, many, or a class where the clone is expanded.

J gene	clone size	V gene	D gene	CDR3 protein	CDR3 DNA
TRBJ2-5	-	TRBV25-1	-	CATIRSGQETQYF	TGTGCCACCATCAGGAGTGGACAAGAGACCCAGTACTTC
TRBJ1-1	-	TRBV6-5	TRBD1	CASSYSRQGGTEAFF	TGTGCCAGCAGTTACTCGCGACAGGGCGGCACTGAAGCTTTCTTT
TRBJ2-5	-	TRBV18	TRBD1	CASSQSGTAYETQYF	TGTGCCAGCTCACAATCCGGGACAGCATATGAGACCCAGTACTTC
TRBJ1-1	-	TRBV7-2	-	CASSAGRNTEAFF	TGTGCCAGCAGTGCCGGGAGGAACACTGAAGCTTTCTTT
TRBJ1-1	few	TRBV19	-	CASSSGSVTEAFF	TGTGCCAGTAGTTCAGGTAGTGTCACTGAAGCTTTCTTT
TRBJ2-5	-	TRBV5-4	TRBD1	CASSVGQGLETQYF	TGTGCCAGCAGCGTGGGACAGGGTCTAGAGACCCAGTACTTC
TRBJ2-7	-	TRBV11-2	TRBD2	CASSLEGAGGNYEQYF	TGTGCCAGCAGCTTAGAAGGAGCGGGAGGAAACTACGAGCAGTACTTC
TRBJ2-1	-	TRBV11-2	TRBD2	CASSLGLADTYNEQFF	TGTGCCAGCAGCCTAGGACTAGCGGATACCTACAATGAGCAGTTCTTC
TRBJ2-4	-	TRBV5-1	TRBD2	CASSYFGLAGPLVAKNIQYF	TGCGCCAGCAGTTATTTCGGACTAGCGGGACCCTTAGTAGCCAAAAACATTCAGTACTTC
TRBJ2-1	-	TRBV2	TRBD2	CASATSLNFNEQFF	TGTGCCAGCGCGACTAGCTTAAATTTCAATGAGCAGTTCTTC
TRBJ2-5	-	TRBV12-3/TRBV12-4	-	CASRGQYQETQYF	TGTGCCAGCCGAGGACAGTACCAAGAGACCCAGTACTTC
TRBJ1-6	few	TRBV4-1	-	CASSQEGLRTENSPLHF	TGCGCCAGCAGCCAAGAGGGTTTAAGGACGGAGAATTCACCCCTCCACTTT
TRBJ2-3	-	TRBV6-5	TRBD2	CANISRGGETDTQYF	TGTGCCAACATTAGCCGGGGGGGGGAGACAGATACGCAGTATTTT